This paragraph reports one TCR beta chain. The antigen remains undetermined. The data were obtained in a study of Ad26.COV2.S vaccination and SARS-CoV-2 variants. Background on the study: The vaccine Ad26.COV2.S was put into the muscle once, or twice with 56 days between. Study-level results: TCR breadth and depth estimates may have understated total T cell responses.

Treatment reported: 15 to 20 received Ad26.COV2.S at low or high dose, single or two shots; several received placebo; per-sample allocation not given. Repertoires come from day 63 after the first vaccine or placebo injection. Method: immunoSEQ multiplex PCR; TCRdb's copy keeps in-frame clones and lacks some. The data show 300,000 to 400,000 clones, about 89% seen once. The specimen was peripheral blood, collected in a trial of Ad26.COV2.S vaccine versus placebo. The TCR was taken from a person aged 18-65 years who received the Ad26.COV2.S COVID-19 vaccine or a placebo.

CDR3 in amino acids: CASSNGLVYNEQFF. CDR3 sequence (DNA): TGTGCCAGTAGTAACGGACTAGTTTACAATGAGCAGTTCTTC. The V and J genes are TRBV19 and TRBJ2-1, with 7 bases lining up with TRBD2. CDR3 length: 14 amino acids. Germline trimming cut 4 bases from V and 4 bases from J; bases unmatched to any gene: 4. Germline V CDR1 and CDR2: LNHDA, SQIVND (reference sequence).